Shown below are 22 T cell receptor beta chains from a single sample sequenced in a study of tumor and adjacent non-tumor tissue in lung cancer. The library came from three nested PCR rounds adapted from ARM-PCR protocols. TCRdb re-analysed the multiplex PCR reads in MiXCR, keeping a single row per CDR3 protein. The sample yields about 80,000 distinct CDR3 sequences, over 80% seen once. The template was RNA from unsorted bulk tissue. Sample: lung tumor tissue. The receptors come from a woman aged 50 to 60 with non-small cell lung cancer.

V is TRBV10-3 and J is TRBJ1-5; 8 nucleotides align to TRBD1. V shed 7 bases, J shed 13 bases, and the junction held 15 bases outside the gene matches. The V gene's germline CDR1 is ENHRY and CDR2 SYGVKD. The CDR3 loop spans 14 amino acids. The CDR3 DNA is TGTGCCATCAATGCAGGGGGCGAAAATCAGCATCAGCATTTT. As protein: CAINAGGENQHQHF.

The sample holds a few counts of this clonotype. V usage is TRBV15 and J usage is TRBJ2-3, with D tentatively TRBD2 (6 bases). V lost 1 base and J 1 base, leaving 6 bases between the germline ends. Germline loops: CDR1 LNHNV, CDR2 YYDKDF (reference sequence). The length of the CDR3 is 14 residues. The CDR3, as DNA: TGTGCCACCAGCAGAGCGGGAGGCACAGATACGCAGTATTTT. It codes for CATSRAGGTDTQYF.

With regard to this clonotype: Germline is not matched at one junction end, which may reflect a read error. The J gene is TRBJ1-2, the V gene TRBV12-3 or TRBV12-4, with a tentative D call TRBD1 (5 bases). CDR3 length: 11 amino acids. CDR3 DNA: TGTACCAGCAGTACAGGTTATGGCTACACCTTC. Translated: CTSSTGYGYTF.

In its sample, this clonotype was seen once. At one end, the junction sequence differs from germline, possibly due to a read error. The CDR3 sequence: CDSSRGQENYSPPHF. CDR3 in DNA: TGCGACAGTAGCCGAGGACAGGAGAATTATTCACCCCCCCACTTT. The chain couples TRBV4-1 to TRBJ1-6, with 7 bases that match TRBD1. Germline V gene data show CDR1 as MGHRA and CDR2 as YSYEKL. The CDR3 covers 15 residues.

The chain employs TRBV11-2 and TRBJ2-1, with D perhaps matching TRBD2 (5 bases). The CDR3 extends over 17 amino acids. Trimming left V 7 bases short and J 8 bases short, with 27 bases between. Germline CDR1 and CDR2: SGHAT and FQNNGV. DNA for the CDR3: TGTGCCAGCACCCCAGAGGGCGAGGGAAGCTCATACTATGAGCAGTTCTTC. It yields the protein CASTPEGEGSSYYEQFF.

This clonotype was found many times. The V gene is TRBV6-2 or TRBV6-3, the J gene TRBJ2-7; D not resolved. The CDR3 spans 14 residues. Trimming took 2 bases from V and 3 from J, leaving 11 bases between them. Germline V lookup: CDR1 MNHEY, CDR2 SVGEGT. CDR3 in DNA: TGTGCCAGCAGTTACGCATTAATATACTACGAGCAGTACTTC. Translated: CASSYALIYYEQYF.

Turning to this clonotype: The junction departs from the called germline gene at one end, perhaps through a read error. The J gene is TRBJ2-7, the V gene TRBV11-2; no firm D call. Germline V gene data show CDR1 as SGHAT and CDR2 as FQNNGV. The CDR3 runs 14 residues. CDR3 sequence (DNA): TGTGCTAGCAACCCCATAACGGCCCCCTACGAGCAGTACTTC. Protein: CASNPITAPYEQYF.

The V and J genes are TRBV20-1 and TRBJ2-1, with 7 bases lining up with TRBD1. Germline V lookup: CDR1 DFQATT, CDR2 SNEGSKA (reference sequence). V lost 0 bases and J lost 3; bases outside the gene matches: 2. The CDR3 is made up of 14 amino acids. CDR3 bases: TGCAGTGCTAGAGACGGGACAGACTACAATGAGCAGTTCTTC. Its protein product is CSARDGTDYNEQFF.

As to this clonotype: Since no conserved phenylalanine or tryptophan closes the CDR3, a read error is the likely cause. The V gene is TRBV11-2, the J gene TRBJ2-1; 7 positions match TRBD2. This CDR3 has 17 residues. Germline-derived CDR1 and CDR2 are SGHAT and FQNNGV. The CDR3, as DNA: TGTACCAGCACCCCAGAGGGCGGGAGAAGCTCCTACAATGAGCAGTTCCTC. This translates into CTSTPEGGRSSYNEQFL.

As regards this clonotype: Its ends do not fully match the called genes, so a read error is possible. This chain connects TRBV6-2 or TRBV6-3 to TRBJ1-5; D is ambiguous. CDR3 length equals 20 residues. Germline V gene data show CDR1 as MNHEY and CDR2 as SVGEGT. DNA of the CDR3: TGTGCCAGCAGTTTCGAATCTGCGGTATATGTCAGCGGTCTTAATCAGCCCCAGCAATTT. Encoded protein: CASSFESAVYVSGLNQPQQF.

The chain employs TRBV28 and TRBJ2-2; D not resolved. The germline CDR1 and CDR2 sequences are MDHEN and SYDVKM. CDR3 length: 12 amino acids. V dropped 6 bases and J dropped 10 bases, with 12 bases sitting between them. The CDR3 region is CASRKPALELFF. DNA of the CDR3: TGTGCCAGCAGAAAGCCGGCCCTGGAGCTGTTTTTT.

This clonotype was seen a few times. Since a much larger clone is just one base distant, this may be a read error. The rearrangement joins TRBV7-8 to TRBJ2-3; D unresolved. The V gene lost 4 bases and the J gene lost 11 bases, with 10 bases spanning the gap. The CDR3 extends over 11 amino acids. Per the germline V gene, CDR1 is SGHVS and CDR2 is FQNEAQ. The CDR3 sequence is CASSYLGMQYF. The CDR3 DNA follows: TGTGCCAGCAGCTACCTAGGAATGCAGTATTTT.

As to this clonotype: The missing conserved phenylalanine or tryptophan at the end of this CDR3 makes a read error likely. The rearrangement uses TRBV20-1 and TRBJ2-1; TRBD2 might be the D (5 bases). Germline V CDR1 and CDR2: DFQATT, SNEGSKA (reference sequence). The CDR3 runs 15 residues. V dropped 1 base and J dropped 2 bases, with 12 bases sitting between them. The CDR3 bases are TGCAGTGCTAGAGTAACTAACGGGACCTACAATGAGCAGTTCTCC. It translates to CSARVTNGTYNEQFS.

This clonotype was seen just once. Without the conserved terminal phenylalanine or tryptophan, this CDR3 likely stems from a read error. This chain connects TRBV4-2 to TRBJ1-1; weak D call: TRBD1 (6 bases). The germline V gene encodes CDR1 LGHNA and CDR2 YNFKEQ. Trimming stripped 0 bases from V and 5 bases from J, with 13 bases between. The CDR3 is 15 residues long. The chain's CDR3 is CASSQDGGRRTEAFI. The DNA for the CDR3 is TGTGCCAGCAGCCAAGACGGGGGGCGGAGGACTGAAGCTTTCATT.

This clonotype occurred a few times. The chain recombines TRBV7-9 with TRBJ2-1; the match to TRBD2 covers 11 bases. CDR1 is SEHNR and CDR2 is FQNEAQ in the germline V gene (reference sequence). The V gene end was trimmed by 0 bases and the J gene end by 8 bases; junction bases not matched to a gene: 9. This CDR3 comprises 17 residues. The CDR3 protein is CASSLAPGLLAGDEQFF. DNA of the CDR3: TGTGCCAGCAGCTTAGCTCCAGGGTTACTAGCGGGAGATGAGCAGTTCTTC.

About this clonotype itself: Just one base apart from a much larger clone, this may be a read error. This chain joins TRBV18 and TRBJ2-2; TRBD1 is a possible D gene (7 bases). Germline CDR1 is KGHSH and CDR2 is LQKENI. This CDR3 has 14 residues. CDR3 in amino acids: CASSPNRQGGDLFF. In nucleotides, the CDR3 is TGTGCCAGCTCACCGAACCGACAGGGCGGGGACCTGTTTTTT.

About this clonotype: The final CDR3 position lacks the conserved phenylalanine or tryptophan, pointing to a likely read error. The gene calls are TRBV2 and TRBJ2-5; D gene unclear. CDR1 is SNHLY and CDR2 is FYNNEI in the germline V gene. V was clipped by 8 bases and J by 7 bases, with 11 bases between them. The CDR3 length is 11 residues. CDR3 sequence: CASGGLMTQYI. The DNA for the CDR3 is TGTGCCAGCGGCGGCCTAATGACCCAGTACATC.

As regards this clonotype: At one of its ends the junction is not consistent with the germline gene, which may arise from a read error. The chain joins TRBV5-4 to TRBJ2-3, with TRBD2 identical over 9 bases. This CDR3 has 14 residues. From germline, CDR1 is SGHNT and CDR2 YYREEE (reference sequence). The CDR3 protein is CVSSLGLAGVTQYF. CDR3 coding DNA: TGTGTCAGCAGCTTGGGACTAGCAGGAGTTACGCAGTATTTT.

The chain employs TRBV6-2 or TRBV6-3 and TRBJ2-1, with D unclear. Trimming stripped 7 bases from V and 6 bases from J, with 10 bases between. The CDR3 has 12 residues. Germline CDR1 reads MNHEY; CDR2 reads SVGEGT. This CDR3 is CASTLTPNEQFF. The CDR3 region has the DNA TGTGCCAGCACTCTGACTCCCAATGAGCAGTTCTTC.

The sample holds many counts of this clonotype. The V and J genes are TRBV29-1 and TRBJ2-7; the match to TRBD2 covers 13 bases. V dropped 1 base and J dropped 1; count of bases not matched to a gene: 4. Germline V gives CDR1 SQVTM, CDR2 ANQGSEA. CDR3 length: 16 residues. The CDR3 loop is CSVEAAGLAGSYEQYF. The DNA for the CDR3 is TGCAGCGTTGAAGCGGCGGGACTAGCGGGATCCTACGAGCAGTACTTC.

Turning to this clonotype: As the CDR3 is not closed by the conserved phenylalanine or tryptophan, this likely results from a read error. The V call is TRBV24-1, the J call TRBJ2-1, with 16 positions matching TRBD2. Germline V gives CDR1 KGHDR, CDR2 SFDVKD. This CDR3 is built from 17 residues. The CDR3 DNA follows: TGTGCCACCAGTGATCTGGGACTAGCGGGAGGGGGCAATGATCAGTTCTTA. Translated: CATSDLGLAGGGNDQFL.

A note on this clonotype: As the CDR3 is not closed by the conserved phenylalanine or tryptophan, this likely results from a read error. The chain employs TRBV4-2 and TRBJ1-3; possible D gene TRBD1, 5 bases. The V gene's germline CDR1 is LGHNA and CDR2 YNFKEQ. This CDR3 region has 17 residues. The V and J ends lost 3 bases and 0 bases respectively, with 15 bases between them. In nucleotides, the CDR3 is TGTGCCAGCAGCCATGAGTTGCAGGGCCTCTCTGGAAACACCATATATTAT. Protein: CASSHELQGLSGNTIYY.